This T cell receptor beta chain is drawn from a study of Graves' ophthalmopathy and Graves' hyperthyroidism. The CDR3 sequence is 21 residues long. Germline V gene sequence: CDR1 MGHRA, CDR2 YSYEKL. Beta-chain TCR CDR3 regions were amplified from RNA transcripts. RT-PCR with HTBI primers came first, then second-round multiplex PCR. TCRdb ran MiXCR on the multiplex PCR reads and lists one entry per CDR3 protein. Among roughly 60,000 distinct CDR3 sequences listed, 45% to 55% were seen once. General study findings and limits: Blood was where most expanded thyroid clonotypes above 0.001 frequency also turned up.

As to this clonotype: Antigen specificity is unknown. At one of its ends the junction is not consistent with the germline gene, which may arise from a read error.

This chain uses TRBV4-1 with TRBJ1-5, with D possibly matching TRBD1 (5 bases). The specimen was peripheral blood. The source of this sequence is an adult woman with Graves' ophthalmopathy. The DNA of the CDR3 is TGCGCCAGCAGCCAAGTTAATTTGATAGGGACCTTGCTTTATAGCGATCAGCCCCAGCATTTT. It encodes CASSQVNLIGTLLYSDQPQHF.